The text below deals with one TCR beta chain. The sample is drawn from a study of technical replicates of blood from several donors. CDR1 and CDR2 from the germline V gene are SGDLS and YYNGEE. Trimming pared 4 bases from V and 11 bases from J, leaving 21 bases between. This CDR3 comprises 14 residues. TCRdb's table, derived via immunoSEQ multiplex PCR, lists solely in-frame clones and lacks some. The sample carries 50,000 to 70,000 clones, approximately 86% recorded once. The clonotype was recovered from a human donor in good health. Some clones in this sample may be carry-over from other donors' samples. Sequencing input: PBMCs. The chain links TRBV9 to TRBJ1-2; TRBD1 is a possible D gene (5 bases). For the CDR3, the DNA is TGTGCCAGCAGCCTACAGGACCTCGGGGGGGTGTACACCTTC. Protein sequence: CASSLQDLGGVYTF.